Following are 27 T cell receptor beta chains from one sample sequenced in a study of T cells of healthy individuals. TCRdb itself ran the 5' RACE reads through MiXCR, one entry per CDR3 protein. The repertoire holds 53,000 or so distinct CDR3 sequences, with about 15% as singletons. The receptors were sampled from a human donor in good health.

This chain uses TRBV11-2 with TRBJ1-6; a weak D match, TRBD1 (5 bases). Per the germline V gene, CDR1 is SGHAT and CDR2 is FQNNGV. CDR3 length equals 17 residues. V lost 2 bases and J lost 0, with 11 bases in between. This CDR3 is CASSLLAGSSYNSPLHF. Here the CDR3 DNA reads TGTGCCAGCAGCTTACTAGCAGGGAGCTCCTATAATTCACCCCTCCACTTT.

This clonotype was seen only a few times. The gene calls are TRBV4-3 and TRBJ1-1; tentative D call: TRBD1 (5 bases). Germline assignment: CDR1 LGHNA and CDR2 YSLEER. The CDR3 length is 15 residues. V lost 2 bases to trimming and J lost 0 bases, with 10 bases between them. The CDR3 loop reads CASSQPGTVNTEAFF. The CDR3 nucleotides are TGCGCCAGCAGCCAACCCGGGACGGTGAACACTGAAGCTTTCTTT.

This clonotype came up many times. This CDR3 is CASSPDQETQYF. CDR3 in DNA: TGTGCCAGCAGCCCAGACCAAGAGACCCAGTACTTC. V is TRBV11-2 and J is TRBJ2-5, with D hard to call. The germline gives CDR1 SGHAT, CDR2 FQNNGV. The ends were cut back, 5 bases at V and 0 bases at J, with 4 bases in the middle. The CDR3 sequence is 12 residues long. Using reference TRBV11-2 and TRBJ2-5 for the parts outside the CDR3, the full variable domain is EAGVAQSPRYKIIEKRQSVAFWCNPISGHATLYWYQQILGQGPKLLIQFQNNGVVDDSQLPKDRFSAERLKGVDSTLKIQPAKLEDSAVYLCASSPDQETQYFGPGTRLLVL.

CDR3 nucleotide sequence: TGTGCCAGCTCACCCACAGGACAGGGGGGAGGAGAGACCCAGTACTTC. It yields the protein CASSPTGQGGGETQYF. The chain is built from TRBV18 and TRBJ2-5, with 10 bases matching TRBD1. CDR3 length equals 16 residues. V was clipped by 3 bases and J by 4 bases; unmatched bases: 8. The germline gives CDR1 KGHSH, CDR2 LQKENI. Full variable domain (outside the CDR3, taken from reference TRBV18 and TRBJ2-5): NAGVMQNPRHLVRRRGQEARLRCSPMKGHSHVYWYRQLPEEGLKFMVYLQKENIIDESGMPKERFSAEFPKEGPSILRIQQVVRGDSAAYFCASSPTGQGGGETQYFGPGTRLLVL.

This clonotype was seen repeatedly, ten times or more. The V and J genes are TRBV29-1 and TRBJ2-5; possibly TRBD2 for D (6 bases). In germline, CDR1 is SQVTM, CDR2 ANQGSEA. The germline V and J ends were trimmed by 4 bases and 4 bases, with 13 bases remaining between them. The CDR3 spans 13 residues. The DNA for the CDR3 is TGCAGCGTTGCCGGGACTCTCGGAGAGACCCAGTACTTC. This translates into CSVAGTLGETQYF.

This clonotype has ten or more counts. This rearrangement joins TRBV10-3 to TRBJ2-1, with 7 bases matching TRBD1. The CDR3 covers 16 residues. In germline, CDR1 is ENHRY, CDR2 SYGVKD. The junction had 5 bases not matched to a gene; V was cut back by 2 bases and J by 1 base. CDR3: CAISERQGKSYNEQFF. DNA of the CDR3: TGTGCCATCAGTGAGAGACAGGGCAAATCCTACAATGAGCAGTTCTTC.

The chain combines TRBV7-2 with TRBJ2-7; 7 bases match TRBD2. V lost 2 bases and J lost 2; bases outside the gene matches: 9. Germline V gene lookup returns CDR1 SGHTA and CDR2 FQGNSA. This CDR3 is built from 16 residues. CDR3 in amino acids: CASSLMGSSGTYEQYF. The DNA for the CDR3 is TGTGCCAGCAGCTTAATGGGCTCTAGCGGAACCTACGAGCAGTACTTC.

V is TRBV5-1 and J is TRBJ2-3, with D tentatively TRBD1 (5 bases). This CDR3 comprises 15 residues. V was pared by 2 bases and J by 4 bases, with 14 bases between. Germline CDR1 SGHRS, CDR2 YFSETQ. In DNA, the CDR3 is TGCGCCAGCAGCTTCCGGCAGGGTAGAGCAGATACGCAGTATTTT. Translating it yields CASSFRQGRADTQYF.

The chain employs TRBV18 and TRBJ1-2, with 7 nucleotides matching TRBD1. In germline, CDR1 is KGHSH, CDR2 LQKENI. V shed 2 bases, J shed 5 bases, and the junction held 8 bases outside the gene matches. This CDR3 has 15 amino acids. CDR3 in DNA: TGTGCCAGCTCACCAGACAGGGTGATACTTTATGGCTACACCTTC. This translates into CASSPDRVILYGYTF.

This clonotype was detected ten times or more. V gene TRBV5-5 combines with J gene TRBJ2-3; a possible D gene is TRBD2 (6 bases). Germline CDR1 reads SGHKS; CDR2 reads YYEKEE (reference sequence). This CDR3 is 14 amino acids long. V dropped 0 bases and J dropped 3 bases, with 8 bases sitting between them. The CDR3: CASSLAGSTDTQYF. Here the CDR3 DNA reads TGTGCCAGCAGCTTGGCCGGGAGTACAGATACGCAGTATTTT.

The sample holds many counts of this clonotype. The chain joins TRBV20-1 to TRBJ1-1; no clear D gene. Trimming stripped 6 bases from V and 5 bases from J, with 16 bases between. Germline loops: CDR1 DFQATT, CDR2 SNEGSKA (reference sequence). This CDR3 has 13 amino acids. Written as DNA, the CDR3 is TGCAGTGCCACCGATGTACTCGGGACTGAAGCTTTCTTT. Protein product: CSATDVLGTEAFF.

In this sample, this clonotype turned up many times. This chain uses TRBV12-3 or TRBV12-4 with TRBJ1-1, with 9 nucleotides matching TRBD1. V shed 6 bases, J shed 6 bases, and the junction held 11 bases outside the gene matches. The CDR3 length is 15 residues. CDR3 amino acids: CASRPGQGTPPEAFF. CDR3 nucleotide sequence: TGTGCCAGCAGACCCGGACAGGGGACACCCCCTGAAGCTTTCTTT.

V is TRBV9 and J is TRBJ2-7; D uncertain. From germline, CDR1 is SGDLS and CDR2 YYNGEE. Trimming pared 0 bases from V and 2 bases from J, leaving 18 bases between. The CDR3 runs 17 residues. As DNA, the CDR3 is TGTGCCAGCAGCGTAGAGTCAAAATTAGTCCCTCCCTACGAGCAGTACTTC. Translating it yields CASSVESKLVPPYEQYF.

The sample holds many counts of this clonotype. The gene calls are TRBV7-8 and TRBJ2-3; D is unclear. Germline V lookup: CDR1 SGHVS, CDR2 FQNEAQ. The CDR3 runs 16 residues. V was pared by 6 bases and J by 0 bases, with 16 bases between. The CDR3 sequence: CASSISYISSTDTQYF. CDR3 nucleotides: TGTGCCAGCAGTATAAGCTATATCTCTAGCACAGATACGCAGTATTTT.

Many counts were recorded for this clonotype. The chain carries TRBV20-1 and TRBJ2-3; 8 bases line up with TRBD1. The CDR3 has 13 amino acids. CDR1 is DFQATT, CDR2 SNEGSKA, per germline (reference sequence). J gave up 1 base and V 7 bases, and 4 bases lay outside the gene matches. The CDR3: CSGNRGGTDTQYF. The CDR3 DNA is TGCAGTGGAAACAGGGGGGGCACAGATACGCAGTATTTT.

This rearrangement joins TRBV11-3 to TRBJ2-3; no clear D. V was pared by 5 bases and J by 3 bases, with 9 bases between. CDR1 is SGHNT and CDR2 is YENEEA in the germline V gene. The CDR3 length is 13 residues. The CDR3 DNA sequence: TGTGCCAGCAGCCCCCCCGGTACAGATACGCAGTATTTT. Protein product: CASSPPGTDTQYF.

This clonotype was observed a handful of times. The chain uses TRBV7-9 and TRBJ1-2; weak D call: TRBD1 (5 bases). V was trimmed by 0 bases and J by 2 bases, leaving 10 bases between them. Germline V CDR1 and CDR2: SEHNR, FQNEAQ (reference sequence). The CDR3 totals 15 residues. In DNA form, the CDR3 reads TGTGCCAGCAGCTTAGCTAGGGGTCGGAACTATGGCTACACCTTC. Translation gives CASSLARGRNYGYTF.

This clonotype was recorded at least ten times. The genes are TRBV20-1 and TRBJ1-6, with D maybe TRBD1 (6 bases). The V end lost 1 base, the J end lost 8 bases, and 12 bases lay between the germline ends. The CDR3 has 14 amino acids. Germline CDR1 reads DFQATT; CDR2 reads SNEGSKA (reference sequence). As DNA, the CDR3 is TGCAGTGCTAGAGTACAGGGTATCCATTCACCCCTCCACTTT. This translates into CSARVQGIHSPLHF.

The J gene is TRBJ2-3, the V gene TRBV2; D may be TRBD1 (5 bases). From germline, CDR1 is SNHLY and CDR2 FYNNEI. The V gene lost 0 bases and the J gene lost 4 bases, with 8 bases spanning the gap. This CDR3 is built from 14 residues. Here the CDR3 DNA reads TGTGCCAGCAGTGAAGCGCTCAGGGCAGATACGCAGTATTTT. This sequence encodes CASSEALRADTQYF.

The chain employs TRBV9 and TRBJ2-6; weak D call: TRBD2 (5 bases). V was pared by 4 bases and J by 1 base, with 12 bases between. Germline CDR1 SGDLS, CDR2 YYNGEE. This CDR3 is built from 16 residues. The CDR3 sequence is CASSPRDFSGANVLTF. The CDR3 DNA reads TGTGCCAGCAGCCCGAGGGATTTTTCTGGGGCCAACGTCCTGACTTTC.

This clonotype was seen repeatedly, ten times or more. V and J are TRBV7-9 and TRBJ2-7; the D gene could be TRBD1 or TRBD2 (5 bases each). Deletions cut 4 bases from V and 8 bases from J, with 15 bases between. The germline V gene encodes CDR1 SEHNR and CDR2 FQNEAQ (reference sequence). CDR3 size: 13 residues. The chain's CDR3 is CASSYRDGLQQYF. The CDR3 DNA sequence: TGTGCCAGCAGCTACCGGGACGGCCTGCAGCAGTACTTC.

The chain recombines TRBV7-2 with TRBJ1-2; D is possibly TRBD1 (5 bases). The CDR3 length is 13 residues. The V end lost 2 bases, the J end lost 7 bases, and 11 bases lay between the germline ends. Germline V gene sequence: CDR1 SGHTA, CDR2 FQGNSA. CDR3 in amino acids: CASSLQGVSGYTF. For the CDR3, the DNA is TGTGCCAGCAGCTTACAGGGAGTCTCTGGCTACACCTTC.

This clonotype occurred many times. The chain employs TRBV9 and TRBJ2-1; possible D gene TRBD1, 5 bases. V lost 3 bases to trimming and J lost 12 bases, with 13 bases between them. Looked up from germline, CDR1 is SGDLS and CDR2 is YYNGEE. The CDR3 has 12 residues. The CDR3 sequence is CASSEIGRGQFF. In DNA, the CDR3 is TGTGCCAGCAGCGAGATAGGAAGGGGGCAGTTCTTC.

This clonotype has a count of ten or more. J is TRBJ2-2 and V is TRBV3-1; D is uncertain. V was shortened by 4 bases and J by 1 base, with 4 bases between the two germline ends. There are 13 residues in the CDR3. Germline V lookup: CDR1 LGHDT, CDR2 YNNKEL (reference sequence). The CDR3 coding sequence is TGTGCCAGCAGCCCCGGGAACACCGGGGAGCTGTTTTTT. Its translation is CASSPGNTGELFF. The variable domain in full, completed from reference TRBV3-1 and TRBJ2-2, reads DTAVSQTPKYLVTQMGNDKSIKCEQNLGHDTMYWYKQDSKKFLKIMFSYNNKELIINETVPNRFSPKSPDKAHLNLHINSLELGDSAVYFCASSPGNTGELFFGEGSRLTVL.

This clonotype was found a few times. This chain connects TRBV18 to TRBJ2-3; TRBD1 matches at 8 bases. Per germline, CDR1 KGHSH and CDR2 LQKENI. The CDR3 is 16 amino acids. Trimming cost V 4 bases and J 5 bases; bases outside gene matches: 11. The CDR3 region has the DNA TGTGCCAGCTCACAAAGTCAATCAGGGGGCGGAGATACGCAGTATTTT. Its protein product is CASSQSQSGGGDTQYF.

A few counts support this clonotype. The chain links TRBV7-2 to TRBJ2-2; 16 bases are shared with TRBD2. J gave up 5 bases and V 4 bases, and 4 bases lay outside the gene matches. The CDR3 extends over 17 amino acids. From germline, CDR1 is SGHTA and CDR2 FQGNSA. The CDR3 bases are TGTGCCAGCAGCTCGGGACTAGCGGGAGGGCGGACCGGGGAGCTGTTTTTT. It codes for CASSSGLAGGRTGELFF.

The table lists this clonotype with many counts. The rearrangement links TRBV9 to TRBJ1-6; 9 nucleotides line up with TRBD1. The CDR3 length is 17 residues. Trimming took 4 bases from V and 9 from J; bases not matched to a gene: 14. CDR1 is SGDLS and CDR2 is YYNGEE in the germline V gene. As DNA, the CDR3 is TGTGCCAGCAGCCCCGCCCGGGACAGGGCTTGGGGTTCACCCCTCCACTTT. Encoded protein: CASSPARDRAWGSPLHF.